This T cell receptor beta chain was retrieved from a study of OX40 agonist ivuxolimab in advanced cancers. The CDR3 runs to 12 residues. Germline V CDR1 and CDR2: MNHNY, SVGAGI (reference sequence). Between the trimmed V and J ends, which lost 8 bases and 0 bases, there was a span of 7 bases. TCRdb keeps only in-frame clones here, not all; method: immunoSEQ multiplex PCR. The sample consists of over 5,500 clones, around 93% of them appearing once. The chain has TRBV6-6 and TRBJ1-1; D gene ambiguous. The sequence was collected from an adult with an advanced solid tumor such as melanoma, head and neck, liver or kidney cancer. Specimen: CD4+ or CD8+ T cells sorted from blood, collected in a trial of the OX40 agonist ivuxolimab. CDR3 nucleotide sequence: TGTGCCAGCGAAGGGATGAACACTGAAGCTTTCTTT. Its translation: CASEGMNTEAFF.